This T cell receptor beta chain was captured by sequencing in a study of blood T cells in healthy people across ages (dated by TCRdb to the mid-2010s). Study-level background: In model experiments, roughly one uniquely barcoded TCR beta cDNA molecule per two T cells was captured by template switching. The study measured age-related changes in TCR beta repertoire diversity using deep sequencing normalized with unique cDNA molecular identifiers. The donors were split into four age groups: young (average 16 years), middle-aged (more than 35), aged (about 56) and long-lived (about 82). To avoid experimental bias, donors of different ages were distributed randomly across sequencing lanes. For two donors (one aged 18 to 29 and one aged 80 or older), the study analyzed two additional independent replicas of 1 million unique cDNA reads from the same blood draw. The research as a whole found: Observed TCR beta diversity per million T cells fell roughly linearly with age, and a significant reduction was already apparent by age around 39. Compared with the aged group, more naive CD4+ T cells, fewer expanded clones and increased TCR diversity were shown by the long-lived group, suggesting age selection. The percentage of naive T cells measured by flow cytometry correlated strongly with observed TCR beta diversity. The CMV infection status of donors was not known, potentially confounding age-related changes in expanded clonotypes. Estimates of total diversity based on one million sequenced T cells were considered lower bounds and underestimates. Because profiling used bulk unsorted PBMCs, naive and antigen-experienced compartments could not be compared conclusively.

Library method: 5' RACE. Instrument on record: Illumina HiSeq 2500. A second PCR of about 7 to 12 cycles was run with a J-beta primer mix and a sample-barcoded 5' primer. A template-switch 5' adaptor carrying 12 random nucleotides introduced a unique molecular identifier onto each TCR beta cDNA molecule. Each sample yielded at least 3 million CDR3-containing paired-end reads. All of the RNA was converted into first-strand cDNA using the Mint cDNA synthesis kit, with a TRBC-specific oligonucleotide serving as the primer. All cDNA was treated with uracil-DNA glycosylase and then went through a first 18-cycle PCR with the universal primers M1SS and BC2_uni_R. Per the original workflow: For normalization, 1 million high-quality reads, each with a distinct molecular identifier, were randomly selected from each sample. Instead of being binned into consensus sequences, reads with shared molecular identifiers were discarded. MiTCR, run with a Q25 quality threshold and the strictest error-elimination algorithm, handled CDR3 identification, clonotype clustering and error correction. A nonparametric unseen species model with Euler transformation was used to estimate a lower bound on total TCR beta diversity. TCRdb cleaned the public reads at Q25 with fastp, built clones with MiXCR and kept in-frame beta chains. Every distinct CDR3 protein forms one entry, paired with its most common genes and DNA. Clone size and V and J calls follow TCRdb, not the original study. The sample table records about 1.8 million distinct CDR3 sequences; less than 50% of these occur just once. The ten largest clonotypes hold over 2% of the sample.

Trimming takes 6 bases off V and 3 bases off J; junction bases not matched to a gene: 5. The germline V gene provides CDR1 SGHRS and CDR2 YFSETQ. Including cysteine and phenylalanine, the CDR3 has 14 amino acids. Only the CDR3 region is kept as DNA, spanning 42 bases read in frame from base 1. Worth noting for this clonotype: There is no known antigen for this receptor. No clone much larger than this one lies a single base away; base qualities are absent.

The donors were around 39 Caucasian individuals from Russia, aged roughly 6 to 90 years, who were systemically healthy. Around 10 milliliters of peripheral blood were collected from each donor into EDTA-treated Vacutainer tubes. Ficoll-Paque density-gradient centrifugation was used to isolate PBMCs, with at least 6.5 million per sample. Trizol reagent was used to extract total RNA from the PBMCs, yielding at least 5 micrograms per sample. Naive CD45RAhigh/CD27high T cell percentages were measured by flow cytometry on a PBMC aliquot from every donor. The clonotype originates from a woman between 35 and 50 years old in good health. The chain links TRBV5-1 with TRBJ2-1; TRBD2 lines up with 8 middle nucleotides. Sequencing was carried out using blood. CDR3 sequence: CASTPGGVYNEQFF. The DNA sequence is as follows: TGCGCCAGCACCCCGGGGGGGGTCTACAATGAGCAGTTCTTC. The entire variable domain, with the stretches around the CDR3 drawn from the reference TRBV5-1 and TRBJ2-1 proteins, is KAGVTQTPRYLIKTRGQQVTLSCSPISGHRSVSWYQQTPGQGLQFLFEYFSETQRNKGNFPGRFSGRQFSNSRSEMNVSTLELGDSALYLCASTPGGVYNEQFFGPGTRLTVL.